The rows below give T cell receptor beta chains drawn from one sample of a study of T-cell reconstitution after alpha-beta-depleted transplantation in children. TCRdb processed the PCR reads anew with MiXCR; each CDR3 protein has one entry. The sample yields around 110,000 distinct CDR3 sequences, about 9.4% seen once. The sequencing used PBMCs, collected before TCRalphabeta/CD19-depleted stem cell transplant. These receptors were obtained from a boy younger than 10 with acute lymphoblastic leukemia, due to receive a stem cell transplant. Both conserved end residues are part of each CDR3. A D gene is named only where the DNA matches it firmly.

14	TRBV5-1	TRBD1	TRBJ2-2	CASNDRGPAGELFF
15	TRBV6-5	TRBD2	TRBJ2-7	CASSYSGARSYEQYF
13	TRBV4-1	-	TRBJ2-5	CASSRPDGETQYF
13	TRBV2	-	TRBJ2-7	CASSEAGDYEQYF
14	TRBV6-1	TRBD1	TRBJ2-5	CASSEDRGLETQYF
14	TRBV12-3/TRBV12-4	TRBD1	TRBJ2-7	CASRLTGKVYEQYF
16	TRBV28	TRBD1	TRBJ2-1	CASSSHRGLVYNEQFF
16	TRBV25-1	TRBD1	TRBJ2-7	CASSSPKQGTTYEQYF
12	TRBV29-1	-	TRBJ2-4	CSVVGNENIQYF
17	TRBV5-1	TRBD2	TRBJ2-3	CATSLVASGSTTDTQYF
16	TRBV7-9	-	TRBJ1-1	CASSQKPGQRNTEAFF
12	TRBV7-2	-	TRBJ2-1	CASSSFNNEQFF
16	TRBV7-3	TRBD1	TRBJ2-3	CASSLDGTGATDTQYF
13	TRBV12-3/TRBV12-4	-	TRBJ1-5	CASSTLPDQPQHF
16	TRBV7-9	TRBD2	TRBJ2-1	CASSLGRGRANNEQFF
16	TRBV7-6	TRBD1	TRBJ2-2	CASSLAPGQGTGELFF
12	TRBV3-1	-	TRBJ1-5	CASSRLTEPQHF
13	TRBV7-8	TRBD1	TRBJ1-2	CASSRGGGGGYTF
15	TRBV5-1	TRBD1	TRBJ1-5	CASSLETGGNQPQHF
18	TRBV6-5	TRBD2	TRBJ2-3	CASSHGSGRAGGTDTQYF
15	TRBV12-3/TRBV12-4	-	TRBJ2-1	CASSFAPSSYNEQFF
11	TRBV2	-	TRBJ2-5	CASSVRETQYF
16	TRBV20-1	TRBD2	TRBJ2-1	CSARSRTSDNYNEQFF
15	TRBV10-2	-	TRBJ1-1	CASRPLGGVNTEAFF
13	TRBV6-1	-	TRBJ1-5	CASSSIVFQPQHF
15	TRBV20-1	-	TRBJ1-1	CSARDGRSVNTEAFF
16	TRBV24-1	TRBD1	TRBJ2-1	CATSAATGSSYNEQFF
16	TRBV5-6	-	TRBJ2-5	CASSERARGGQETQYF
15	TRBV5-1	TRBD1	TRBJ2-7	CASSFSRDRGYEQYF
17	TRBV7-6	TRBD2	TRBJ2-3	CASSLGLAGGPKDTQYF
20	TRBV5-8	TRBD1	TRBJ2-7	CASRPAVGTGGSVGGGEQYF
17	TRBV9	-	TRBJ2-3	CASSAPRDSGDLDTQYF
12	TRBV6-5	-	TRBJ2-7	CASSFVGREQYF
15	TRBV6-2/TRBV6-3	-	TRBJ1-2	CASSYSVTANYGYTF
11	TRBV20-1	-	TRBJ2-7	CSAPRTYEQYF
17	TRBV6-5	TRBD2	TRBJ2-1	CASSYRVTSGRAYEQFF
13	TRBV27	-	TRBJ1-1	CASSLTGYTEAFF